Detailed here is one TCR beta chain. The antigen it recognizes is unknown. Base quality data are lacking; no much larger clone is found one base away. The sample originates from a study of blood T cell repertoires in COVID-19 (dated by TCRdb to about 2020). Some background on the complete study: Samples from collaborators originated in the United States, Italy and Spain and spanned both the acute and convalescent phases of COVID-19. The prospective study material was composed of cDNA or gDNA derived from T cells, B-cell-depleted T cells, or PBMCs. The dataset comprised deeply sampled blood TCRbeta repertoires from subjects exposed to, actively infected with, or recovered from COVID-19. The repertoires were released in a freely available public database intended as a resource for research on the immune response to SARS-CoV-2. Samples came from the ongoing ImmuneRACE study (first 160 participants) plus 1,254 subjects from 6 global collaborators. The sample metadata nearly always contained a de-identified subject ID, COVID-19 status, age in years and sex. Where HLA class I and class II types were available, the types were taken from metadata supplied by the sample provider, not from assay-based typing.

Germline trimming: 0 bases from V, 5 bases from J; junction bases outside gene matches: 7. In the germline V gene (reference sequence), CDR1 corresponds to LGHDT and CDR2 to YNNKEL. The CDR3, from cysteine to phenylalanine, totals 16 residues. The read is trimmed to its CDR3 DNA, 48 bases read in frame from base 1. Results and caveats for the whole study, not just this receptor: Clinical and demographic metadata were provided uncurated, with the amount varying by source and participant.

TCRbeta CDR3 regions were amplified from genomic DNA using the immunoSEQ Assay, a bias-controlled multiplex PCR. The study's own analysis went as follows. The number of nucleated cells in each sample was estimated from the amplification of reference gene primers within the assay. To quantify the absolute abundance of each unique TCRbeta CDR3 rearrangement, sequence reads were collapsed and filtered. Productive Simpson clonality was computed per sample as the square root of Simpson's diversity index over productive rearrangements. The table comes from immuneACCESS by way of TCRdb, which keeps in-frame sequences with V and J called. Part of the clones is missing from these tables; in studies checked, under half for an unresolved V gene and the rest for unknown reasons. D and trimming come from the DNA, and the V and J calls and clone size come from that table. This sample gives some 390,000 clones in total; 85% to 90% of them show up just once. The ten largest clones capture around 1.1% of the sample.

In the prospective study, participants were roughly 18 to 89 years old, resided in 25 or so geographic areas of the United States, and were enrolled through a virtual design. In the prospective study, cohorts were assigned on the basis of participant-reported clinical history obtained from a screening survey and a study questionnaire. For ImmuneRACE Cohort 3, a participant was defined as recovered based on two consecutive negative NP/OP PCR tests, clearance by a healthcare professional, or resolution of symptoms. In the prospective study, mobile phlebotomists collected whole blood, serum and a nasopharyngeal or oropharyngeal swab from each participant. Additional blood draws and questionnaires over an approximately two-month period could optionally be provided by prospective study participants. Prospective study blood samples were shipped either frozen or at room temperature before DNA extraction.

The sequence was obtained from a man in his thirties or forties who had recovered from COVID-19. The chain was built from TRBV3-1 (or the pseudogene TRBV3-2) and TRBJ2-1, with 7 central nucleotides matching TRBD2. The sequenced sample was PBMCs or T cells enriched from blood (not recorded which). In nucleotides, the sequence is TGTGCCAGCAGCCAAGATCGGAAGCGGGGTAACAATGAGCAGTTCTTC. This yields the protein CASSQDRKRGNNEQFF.